These 19 T cell receptor beta chains share one sample of origin, sequenced in a study of T cells after yellow fever vaccination. TCRdb reanalysed the 5' RACE reads using MiXCR and keeps one entry per CDR3 protein. The repertoire holds under 200,000 distinct CDR3 sequences, with approximately 11% as singletons. Sequences were derived from CD8+ T cells sorted from PBMCs, sampled 15 days after the yellow fever booster vaccination. These TCRs come from a man between 18 and 35 years old who received the YFV17D yellow fever vaccine.

The rearrangement joins TRBV5-8 to TRBJ2-1, with TRBD2 identical over 8 bases. J was trimmed by 5 bases and V by 0 bases; bases with no gene match: 13. In germline, CDR1 is SGHTS, CDR2 YDEGEE. This CDR3 region has 18 residues. The CDR3 bases are TGTGCCAGCAGCTTGGCCCTGGGAATAGCGGGGCTTCACAATGAGCAGTTCTTC. Its translation is CASSLALGIAGLHNEQFF.

The table lists this clonotype with a few counts. J is TRBJ2-2 and V is TRBV20-1; 9 bases are a match to TRBD2. Germline assignment: CDR1 DFQATT and CDR2 SNEGSKA (reference sequence). The CDR3 runs to 15 residues. V was clipped by 6 bases and J by 4 bases; unmatched bases: 9. The CDR3, as DNA: TGCAGTGCAAGGACTAGCGAAGCCAGCACCGGGGAGCTGTTTTTT. Its translation: CSARTSEASTGELFF.

The CDR3 loop is CASSLTGALHEQYV. CDR3 sequence (DNA): TGTGCCAGCAGCTTAACGGGCGCGCTCCACGAGCAGTACGTC. V and J are TRBV5-6 and TRBJ2-7, with D uncertain. The V end lost 2 bases, the J end lost 5 bases, and 14 bases lay between the germline ends. Germline V gives CDR1 SGHDT, CDR2 YYEEEE. This CDR3 contains 14 residues.

This clonotype was detected a few times. CDR3 nucleotide sequence: TGCGCCAGCAGCCAAGCTATAAACACTGAAGCTTTCTTT. Its protein is CASSQAINTEAFF. This rearrangement joins TRBV4-3 to TRBJ1-1; D gene unclear. Per the germline V gene, CDR1 is LGHNA and CDR2 is YSLEER. The CDR3 consists of 13 residues. V lost 1 base and J 2 bases, leaving 5 bases between the germline ends.

CDR3 nucleotide sequence: TGTGCCAGCAGACCCAACCCCGGGACAGTCACCGGGGAGCTGTTTTTT. Protein product: CASRPNPGTVTGELFF. V usage is TRBV11-2 and J usage is TRBJ2-2; 7 nucleotides align to TRBD1. This CDR3 has 16 amino acids. Trimming took 6 bases from V and 4 from J; bases not matched to a gene: 11. Germline loops: CDR1 SGHAT, CDR2 FQNNGV. The variable domain in full, with the rest retrieved from reference TRBV11-2 and TRBJ2-2, is EAGVAQSPRYKIIEKRQSVAFWCNPISGHATLYWYQQILGQGPKLLIQFQNNGVVDDSQLPKDRFSAERLKGVDSTLKIQPAKLEDSAVYLCASRPNPGTVTGELFFGEGSRLTVL.

The chain employs TRBV7-9 and TRBJ1-2; 10 bases line up with TRBD1. Germline CDR1 reads SEHNR; CDR2 reads FQNEAQ (reference sequence). The length of the CDR3 is 17 residues. With V trimmed by 7 bases and J by 6 bases, 17 bases remained unmatched. CDR3 sequence: CASTDLTGGEKRNGYTF. CDR3 sequence (DNA): TGTGCCAGCACCGACCTGACAGGGGGCGAAAAAAGGAATGGCTACACCTTC.

In its sample, this clonotype was seen a few times. This sequence joins TRBV4-3 and TRBJ2-6; D possibly corresponds to TRBD2 (6 bases). This CDR3 is 17 amino acids long. With 8 bases removed from V and 1 base from J, the gap between germline ends came to 18 bases. Germline V gene sequence: CDR1 LGHNA, CDR2 YSLEER. CDR3 in DNA: TGCGCCAGCGGCGGAGGGGACCCGGGGTCTGGGGCCAACGTCCTGACTTTC. It codes for CASGGGDPGSGANVLTF.

At least ten counts were recorded for this clonotype. The chain couples TRBV5-1 to TRBJ1-6; D may be TRBD1 (6 bases). V gave up 6 bases and J gave up 8 bases, with 15 bases separating them. This CDR3 comprises 14 residues. Per the germline V gene, CDR1 is SGHRS and CDR2 is YFSETQ. CDR3 sequence (DNA): TGCGCCAGCAAGGGGGGCATCCCGGATTCACCCCTCCACTTT. Translated, it gives CASKGGIPDSPLHF.

This clonotype was recorded a few times. The chain joins TRBV7-6 to TRBJ1-4; TRBD1 aligns across 8 bases. This CDR3 is 15 amino acids long. Germline V gene sequence: CDR1 SGHVS, CDR2 FNYEAQ. Trimming removed 5 bases from V and 6 bases from J; junction bases left unmatched: 8. The CDR3 reads CASSPSTGVDEKLFF. DNA of the CDR3: TGTGCCAGCAGCCCCTCGACAGGGGTGGATGAAAAACTGTTTTTT. The whole variable domain, remainder taken from reference TRBV7-6 and TRBJ1-4, is GAGVSQSPRYKVTKRGQDVALRCDPISGHVSLYWYRQALGQGPEFLTYFNYEAQQDKSGLPNDRFSAERPEGSISTLTIQRTEQRDSAMYRCASSPSTGVDEKLFFGSGTQLSVL.

The rearrangement uses TRBV9 and TRBJ1-5; tentative D call: TRBD1 (5 bases). V was cut by 3 bases and J by 1 base, with 17 bases left in between. The length of the CDR3 is 17 residues. Germline loops: CDR1 SGDLS, CDR2 YYNGEE. Here the CDR3 DNA reads TGTGCCAGCAGCGCCCAAAATCGACAGAACAGCAATCAGCCCCAGCATTTT. It yields the protein CASSAQNRQNSNQPQHF. Full variable domain (remainder filled in from reference TRBV9 and TRBJ1-5): DSGVTQTPKHLITATGQRVTLRCSPRSGDLSVYWYQQSLDQGLQFLIQYYNGEERAKGNILERFSAQQFPDLHSELNLSSLELGDSALYFCASSAQNRQNSNQPQHFGDGTRLSIL.

This clonotype was counted many times. The gene calls are TRBV12-3 or TRBV12-4 and TRBJ2-2; no clear D gene. Deletions cut 3 bases from V and 1 base from J, with 6 bases between. CDR3 length equals 14 residues. CDR3 residues: CASSFTVNTGELFF. CDR3 sequence (DNA): TGTGCCAGCAGTTTTACAGTGAACACCGGGGAGCTGTTTTTT.

This clonotype was seen ten or more times. The chain is built from TRBV7-8 and TRBJ2-1; a possible D gene is TRBD1 (6 bases). Between the trimmed V and J ends, which lost 2 bases and 5 bases, there was a span of 7 bases. Per germline, CDR1 SGHVS and CDR2 FQNEAQ. CDR3 size: 13 residues. As DNA, the CDR3 is TGTGCCAGCAGCTTATACAGGGACAATGAGCAGTTCTTC. Translation gives CASSLYRDNEQFF.

This clonotype was seen only a few times. V is TRBV4-1 and J is TRBJ2-7, with TRBD1 matching over 7 bases. The germline V gene has CDR1 MGHRA and CDR2 YSYEKL. Trimming took 3 bases from V and 7 from J; bases not matched to a gene: 9. The CDR3 sequence is 14 residues long. CDR3 DNA sequence: TGCGCCAGCAGCCATATAACAGGGGTGGGGGAGCAGTACTTC. This encodes CASSHITGVGEQYF.

The chain combines TRBV4-3 with TRBJ2-2; 8 nucleotides match TRBD1. The germline V gene has CDR1 LGHNA and CDR2 YSLEER. The V segment lost 3 bases and the J segment 4 bases; nucleotides outside the gene matches: 4. This CDR3 comprises 15 residues. CDR3: CASSHPDRGTGELFF. DNA of the CDR3: TGCGCCAGCAGCCATCCTGACAGGGGCACCGGGGAGCTGTTTTTT.

J is TRBJ2-1 and V is TRBV19; D is unresolved. This CDR3 spans 14 amino acids. V was pared by 3 bases and J by 10 bases, with 16 bases between. The germline CDR1 and CDR2 sequences are LNHDA and SQIVND (reference sequence). CDR3 bases: TGTGCCAGTAGTATTAGTTCGGTCAGCCCAGAGCAGTTCTTC. Residues: CASSISSVSPEQFF.

This clonotype was seen a few times. V usage is TRBV24-1 and J usage is TRBJ2-3; 11 positions match TRBD2. The length of the CDR3 is 15 residues. V shed 5 bases, J shed 3 bases, and the junction held 3 bases outside the gene matches. CDR1 and CDR2 (germline): KGHDR, SFDVKD. CDR3 DNA sequence: TGTGCCACCAGTGTTGGGACTAGCGGAACAGATACGCAGTATTTT. It translates to CATSVGTSGTDTQYF.

CDR3 protein: CASSISGREEYYGYTF. The CDR3 DNA follows: TGTGCCAGTAGTATATCCGGCAGGGAGGAGTACTATGGCTACACCTTC. The chain has TRBV19 and TRBJ1-2; weak D call: TRBD1 (5 bases). The V and J ends lost 2 bases and 3 bases respectively, with 16 bases between them. From germline, CDR1 is LNHDA and CDR2 SQIVND (reference sequence). The CDR3 extends over 16 amino acids. The full variable domain, in which reference TRBV19 and TRBJ1-2 provide the parts outside the CDR3, is DGGITQSPKYLFRKEGQNVTLSCEQNLNHDAMYWYRQDPGQGLRLIYYSQIVNDFQKGDIAEGYSVSREKKESFPLTVTSAQKNPTAFYLCASSISGREEYYGYTFGSGTRLTVV.

This clonotype was picked up many times. V is TRBV6-2 or TRBV6-3 and J is TRBJ2-7; a possible D gene is TRBD1 (6 bases). Trimming left V 2 bases short and J 6 bases short, with 11 bases between. CDR1 is MNHEY, CDR2 SVGEGT, per germline. There are 13 residues in the CDR3. CDR3 in amino acids: CASSYRAGVEQYF. The CDR3 DNA follows: TGTGCCAGCAGTTACAGGGCAGGGGTCGAGCAGTACTTC.

The rearrangement joins TRBV4-1 to TRBJ2-5; D is ambiguous. CDR1 MGHRA and CDR2 YSYEKL come from the germline V gene. V was trimmed by 1 base and J by 5 bases, leaving 11 bases between them. This CDR3 has 14 amino acids. CDR3 residues: CASSQVTVSETQYF. CDR3 DNA: TGCGCCAGCAGCCAAGTTACGGTGTCCGAGACCCAGTACTTC.